Described below is a single T cell receptor (beta chain) sequence and its context. This CDR3 contains 12 residues. Germline assignment: CDR1 PRHDT and CDR2 FYEKMQ (reference sequence). The V gene end was trimmed by 5 bases and the J gene end by 14 bases; junction bases not matched to a gene: 9. Per the authors' pipeline: The assay estimated nucleated cells by amplifying reference gene primers. Clones were sequenced by immunoSEQ multiplex PCR, and TCRdb holds only the in-frame ones, with some missing. V, J and clone size derive from that table, while D and trimming were established from the DNA sequence. The table records about 310,000 clones, around 90% of them present only once. The sample belongs to a study of blood T cell repertoires in COVID-19. The overall study: Samples taken during acute and convalescent COVID-19 were collected in the United States, Italy and Spain. T cells, B-cell-depleted T cells, or PBMCs supplied cDNA or gDNA.

The material sequenced was peripheral blood. This chain joins TRBV13 and TRBJ2-3, with 8 nucleotides matching TRBD2. The sequence came from a man aged 18 to 29 with active or convalescent COVID-19. The DNA of the CDR3 is TGTGCCAGCAGCCGGCGGGGGGATAAGAGGTATTTT. It encodes CASSRRGDKRYF.